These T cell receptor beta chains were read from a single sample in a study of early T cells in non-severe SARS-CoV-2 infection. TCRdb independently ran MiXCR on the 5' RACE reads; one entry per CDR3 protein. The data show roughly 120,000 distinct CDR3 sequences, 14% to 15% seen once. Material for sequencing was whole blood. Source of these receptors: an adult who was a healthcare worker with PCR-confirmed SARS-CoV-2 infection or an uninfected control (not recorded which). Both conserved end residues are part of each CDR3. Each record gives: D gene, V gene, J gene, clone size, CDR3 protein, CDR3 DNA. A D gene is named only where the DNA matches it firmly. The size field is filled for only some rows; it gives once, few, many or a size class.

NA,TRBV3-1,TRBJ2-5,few,CASSQAWGGQAQTQYF,TGTGCCAGCAGCCAAGCGTGGGGGGGCCAGGCCCAGACCCAGTACTTC
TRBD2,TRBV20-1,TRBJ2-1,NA,CSANSGGAGNEQFF,TGCAGTGCCAATTCCGGGGGGGCTGGCAATGAGCAGTTCTTC
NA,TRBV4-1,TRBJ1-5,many,CASSHGFNQPQHF,TGCGCCAGCAGCCATGGGTTCAATCAGCCCCAGCATTTT
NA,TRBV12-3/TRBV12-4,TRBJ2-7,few,CASSLGRVAYEQYF,TGTGCCAGCAGCTTGGGCCGGGTTGCCTACGAGCAGTACTTC
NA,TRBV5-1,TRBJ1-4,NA,CASSPGKGREKLFF,TGCGCCAGCAGCCCCGGAAAGGGCCGAGAAAAACTGTTTTTT
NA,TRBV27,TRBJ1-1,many,CASGGRERVTEAFF,TGTGCCAGCGGGGGACGGGAGAGGGTAACTGAAGCTTTCTTT
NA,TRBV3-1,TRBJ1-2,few,CASSQDSSYGYTF,TGTGCCAGCAGCCAAGATTCAAGCTATGGCTACACCTTC
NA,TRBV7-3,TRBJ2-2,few,CASSSQGTTNTGELFF,TGTGCCAGCAGCTCCCAAGGGACAACGAACACCGGGGAGCTGTTTTTT
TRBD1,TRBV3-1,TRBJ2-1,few,CASSQTGVTRNEQFF,TGTGCCAGCAGCCAGACAGGGGTCACGCGCAATGAGCAGTTCTTC
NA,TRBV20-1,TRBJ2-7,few,CSGGRGEYEQYF,TGCAGTGGTGGACGAGGGGAGTACGAGCAGTACTTC
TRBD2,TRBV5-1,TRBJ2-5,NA,CASSLKLAGGWRQETQYF,TGCGCCAGCAGCTTGAAACTAGCGGGGGGTTGGCGTCAAGAGACCCAGTACTTC
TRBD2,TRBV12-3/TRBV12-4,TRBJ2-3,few,CASWSSGGAKDTQYF,TGTGCCAGCTGGTCTAGCGGGGGGGCCAAAGATACGCAGTATTTT
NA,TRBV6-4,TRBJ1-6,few,CASSDSTFSPLHF,TGTGCCAGCAGTGACTCTACCTTTTCACCCCTCCACTTT
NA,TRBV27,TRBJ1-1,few,CASIKTALGTEAFF,TGTGCCAGCATTAAGACAGCTTTGGGCACTGAAGCTTTCTTT
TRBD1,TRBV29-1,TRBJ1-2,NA,CSVTTGPNYGYTF,TGCAGCGTCACGACAGGGCCTAACTATGGCTACACCTTC
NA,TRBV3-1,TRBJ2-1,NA,CASSQDYPLRGARNEQFF,TGTGCCAGCAGCCAAGATTATCCACTCAGGGGTGCAAGGAATGAGCAGTTCTTC
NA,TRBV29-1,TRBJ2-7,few,CSVETGPSYEQYF,TGCAGCGTTGAGACGGGTCCCAGCTACGAGCAGTACTTC
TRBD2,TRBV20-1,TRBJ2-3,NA,CSARDVSGGLNTQYF,TGCAGTGCTAGAGATGTTAGCGGGGGGCTTAATACGCAGTATTTT
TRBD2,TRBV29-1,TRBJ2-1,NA,CSVEIVGAGGLSYNEQFF,TGCAGCGTTGAAATCGTCGGAGCGGGGGGCCTTTCCTACAATGAGCAGTTCTTC
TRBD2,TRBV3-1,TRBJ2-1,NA,CASSQPSRGGDEQFF,TGTGCCAGCAGCCAACCGAGCCGGGGGGGCGATGAGCAGTTCTTC
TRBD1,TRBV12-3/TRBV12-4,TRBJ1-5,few,CASRLGTDQSAQHF,TGTGCCAGCCGCTTGGGGACAGATCAATCAGCCCAGCATTTT
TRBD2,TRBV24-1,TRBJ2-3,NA,CATSAPGGTDTQYF,TGTGCCACCAGTGCTCCGGGGGGGACAGATACGCAGTATTTT
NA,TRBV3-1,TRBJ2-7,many,CASSRSAYEQYF,TGTGCCAGCAGCCGAAGCGCCTACGAGCAGTACTTC
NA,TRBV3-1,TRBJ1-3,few,CASSQVRRRFRSSGNTIYF,TGTGCCAGCAGCCAAGTGAGGCGACGATTTCGAAGCTCTGGAAACACCATATATTTT
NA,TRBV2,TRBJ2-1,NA,CASNRDRLDEQFF,TGTGCCAGCAACAGGGATCGGTTGGATGAGCAGTTCTTC
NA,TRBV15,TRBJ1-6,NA,CATSRVEDSPLHF,TGTGCCACCAGCAGAGTCGAGGATTCACCCCTCCACTTT
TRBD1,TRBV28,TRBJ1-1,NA,CAIMQGALAEAFF,TGTGCCATTATGCAGGGGGCTTTGGCTGAAGCTTTCTTT
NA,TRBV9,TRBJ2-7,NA,CASSVVPATYEQYF,TGTGCCAGCAGCGTTGTACCGGCTACCTACGAGCAGTACTTC
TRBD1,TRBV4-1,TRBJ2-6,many,CASSKGTGTGANVLTF,TGCGCCAGCAGCAAAGGGACAGGGACTGGGGCCAACGTCCTGACTTTC
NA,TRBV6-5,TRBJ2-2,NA,CASMRGPGELFF,TGTGCCAGCATGCGGGGACCCGGGGAGCTGTTTTTT
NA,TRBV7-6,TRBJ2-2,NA,CASSFLNTGELFF,TGTGCCAGCAGCTTCTTGAACACCGGGGAGCTGTTTTTT
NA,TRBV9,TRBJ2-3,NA,CASSFAGNRTDTQYF,TGTGCCAGCAGCTTCGCTGGGAACCGCACAGATACGCAGTATTTT
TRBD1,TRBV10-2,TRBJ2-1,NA,CASSPGTGTSSYNEQFF,TGCGCCAGCAGCCCCGGGACAGGGACCAGCTCCTACAATGAGCAGTTCTTC
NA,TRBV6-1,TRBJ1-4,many,CASSERSGRWGTSLANEKLFF,TGTGCCAGCAGTGAAAGATCGGGGCGGTGGGGGACATCGTTAGCTAATGAAAAACTGTTTTTT
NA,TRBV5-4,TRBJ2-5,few,CASSLGRGGQITETQYF,TGTGCCAGCAGCTTGGGTAGGGGGGGCCAAATCACCGAGACCCAGTACTTC
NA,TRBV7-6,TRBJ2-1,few,CASSLTSGVNNEQFF,TGTGCCAGCAGCCTAACTTCGGGTGTGAACAATGAGCAGTTCTTC
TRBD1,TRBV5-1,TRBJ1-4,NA,CASSSGDSNEKLFF,TGCGCCAGCAGCTCAGGGGACAGTAATGAAAAACTGTTTTTT
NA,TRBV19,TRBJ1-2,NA,CASAYGANYGYTF,TGTGCCAGTGCGTATGGAGCTAACTATGGCTACACCTTC
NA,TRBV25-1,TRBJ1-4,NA,CASSDQARNEKLFF,TGTGCCAGCAGTGACCAGGCCCGGAATGAAAAACTGTTTTTT
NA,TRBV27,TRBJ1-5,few,CASRRHSNQPQHF,TGTGCCAGCAGAAGACATAGCAATCAGCCCCAGCATTTT
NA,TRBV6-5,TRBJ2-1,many,CASSPALPGPVDEQFF,TGTGCCAGCAGCCCGGCCTTACCCGGACCGGTCGATGAGCAGTTCTTC
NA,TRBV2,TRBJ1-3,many,CASTNGGSGNTIYF,TGTGCCAGCACCAACGGAGGCTCTGGAAACACCATATATTTT
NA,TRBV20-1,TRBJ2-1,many,CSARFSSYNEQFF,TGCAGTGCTAGATTTAGCTCCTACAATGAGCAGTTCTTC
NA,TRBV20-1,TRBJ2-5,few,CSARDGSPQETQYF,TGCAGTGCTAGAGACGGGAGCCCCCAAGAGACCCAGTACTTC
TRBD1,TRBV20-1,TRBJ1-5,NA,CSASTTGGNQPQHF,TGCAGTGCTAGCACCACAGGGGGGAATCAGCCCCAGCATTTT
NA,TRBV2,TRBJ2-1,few,CASSLSGEQFF,TGTGCCAGCAGTTTATCGGGTGAGCAGTTCTTC
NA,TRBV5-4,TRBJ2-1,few,CASSLSTRINEQFF,TGTGCCAGCAGCTTAAGTACTAGAATCAATGAGCAGTTCTTC
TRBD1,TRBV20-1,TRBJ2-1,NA,CSARDLDRGPNEQFF,TGCAGTGCTAGAGATTTGGACAGGGGGCCCAATGAGCAGTTCTTC
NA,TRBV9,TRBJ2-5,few,CASSPLSSAVQETQYF,TGTGCCAGCAGCCCCTTATCGTCCGCAGTCCAAGAGACCCAGTACTTC
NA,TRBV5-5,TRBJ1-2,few,CASSFLAGLESGYTF,TGTGCCAGCAGCTTTCTGGCAGGGCTTGAGAGTGGCTACACCTTC
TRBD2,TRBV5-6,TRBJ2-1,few,CASSFLQTSGGQDEQFF,TGTGCCAGCAGCTTTCTACAGACTAGCGGGGGGCAGGATGAGCAGTTCTTC
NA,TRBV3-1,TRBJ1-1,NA,CASSLEGGAPEAFF,TGTGCCAGCAGCCTCGAGGGGGGCGCGCCTGAAGCTTTCTTT
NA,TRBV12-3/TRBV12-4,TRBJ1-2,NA,CASRELNYGYTF,TGTGCCAGCAGAGAGCTAAACTATGGCTACACCTTC